Listed below are T cell receptor beta chains from one sample, sequenced in a study of T cell changes during pregnancy in multiple sclerosis. The data were produced by immunoSEQ multiplex PCR, yet TCRdb's version contains in-frame clones alone and is incomplete. The data hold some 69,000 clones, with 90% observed a single time. The sequencing here drew on peripheral blood, taken in the second trimester of pregnancy. These receptors came from a female donor in good health, enrolled as a control in a pregnancy study. Each CDR3 is given with its conserved first and last residue. A D gene is named only where the DNA matches it firmly. Size is stated for part of the rows, as once, few or many counts, or as a class when the clone is expanded.

j_call d_call v_call clone_size cdr3_nt cdr3_aa
TRBJ2-1 NA TRBV2 NA TGTGCCAGCAGATTAATGGGGGGGGCAGAGCAGTTCTTC CASRLMGGAEQFF
TRBJ2-2 NA TRBV7-9 NA TGTGCCAGCAGCTTAGCGATCGACAGTTCGAACACCGGGGAGCTGTTTTTT CASSLAIDSSNTGELFF
TRBJ2-5 NA TRBV23-1 NA TGCGCCAGCAGTCACCGCGGGACAGTGGGAGAGACCCAGTACTTC CASSHRGTVGETQYF
TRBJ2-7 NA TRBV7-8 once TGTGCCAGCAGCTTATCGTCCTACGAGCAGTACTTC CASSLSSYEQYF
TRBJ1-2 NA TRBV5-4 NA TGTGCCAGCAGCTTGGGAGAGGACTATGGCTACACCTTC CASSLGEDYGYTF
TRBJ2-1 TRBD2 TRBV7-2 NA TGTGCCAGCAGCTTAACTAGCGGAAACTACAATGAGCAGTTCTTC CASSLTSGNYNEQFF
TRBJ2-5 TRBD1 TRBV2 NA TGTGCCAGCGTGAACAGGGGGGAGACCCAGTACTTC CASVNRGETQYF
TRBJ1-1 NA TRBV27 NA TGTGCCAGCAGTCCGCCTCTATCGCAGGGTCGAAAGGCTTTCTTT CASSPPLSQGRKAFF
TRBJ2-3 TRBD2 TRBV9 NA TGTGCCAGCAGCGTAGGACTAGCGGGGGTTCAAGATACGCAGTATTTT CASSVGLAGVQDTQYF
TRBJ1-2 NA TRBV27 NA TGTGCCAGCAGCCCCCTGACCTGGTCCAGGGATGGCTACACCTTC CASSPLTWSRDGYTF
TRBJ2-7 TRBD1 TRBV5-1 NA TGCGCCAGCAGCTTAGGACAGGCCGCTAGCGAGCAGTACTTC CASSLGQAASEQYF
TRBJ1-2 NA TRBV30 NA TGTGCCTGTCGCGCTAGAGACTATGGCTACACCTTC CACRARDYGYTF
TRBJ1-1 NA TRBV5-6 few TGTGCCAGCAGCTTGGAAGTCGGTATGAACACTGAAGCTTTCTTT CASSLEVGMNTEAFF
TRBJ2-5 TRBD2 TRBV4-2 once TGTGCCAGCAGCCAAGAAGGAGCTAGCGGGCTGGAACAGACCCAGTACTTC CASSQEGASGLEQTQYF
TRBJ2-5 NA TRBV19 NA TGTGCCAGTAGTAGGACAGACCGCCAAGAGACCCAGTACTTC CASSRTDRQETQYF
TRBJ2-1 NA TRBV6-4 NA TGTGCCAGCAGTGACTCCTCAGGTTCCTACAATGAGCAGTTCTTC CASSDSSGSYNEQFF
TRBJ2-5 TRBD2 TRBV6-5 NA TGTGCCAGCAGTTCACCGGGACTAGCAAAGGAGACCCAGTACTTC CASSSPGLAKETQYF
TRBJ2-3 TRBD2 TRBV7-9 NA TGTGCCAGCAGCTTAGGTACGGGAGGTGTTTGGGCAGATACGCAGTATTTT CASSLGTGGVWADTQYF
TRBJ2-3 NA TRBV18 medium-sized TGTGCCAGCAACACCAGGGGACATTACACAGATACGCAGTATTTT CASNTRGHYTDTQYF
TRBJ2-7 TRBD1 TRBV19 NA TGTGCCAGTAGTCCGGGACAGGGGGCCGGCGAGCAGTACTTC CASSPGQGAGEQYF
TRBJ1-2 NA TRBV4-2 NA TGTGCCAGCAGCCAAGGACAGGAATTGGGCTATGGCTACACCTTC CASSQGQELGYGYTF
TRBJ2-1 TRBD1 TRBV11-2 NA TGTGCCAGCAGCCCCACGGGACAGGGACACAATGAGCAGTTCTTC CASSPTGQGHNEQFF
TRBJ1-2 TRBD1 TRBV25-1 NA TGTGCCAGCAGTGGGGACCGGGACAGGGGTTATGGCTACACCTTC CASSGDRDRGYGYTF
TRBJ2-7 NA TRBV2 NA TGTGCCAGCACCCCGGACAGCTACGAGCAGTACTTC CASTPDSYEQYF
TRBJ1-6 TRBD1 TRBV30 NA TGTGCCTGGGACAGGGCTTCACCCCTCCACTTT CAWDRASPLHF
TRBJ2-1 TRBD2 TRBV6-4 NA TGTGCCAGCAGTGACTCGACTAGCGGTAACAATGAGCAGTTCTTC CASSDSTSGNNEQFF
TRBJ1-5 NA TRBV19 NA TGTGCCAGCCAGCTAGCCGGAAGCAATCAGCCCCAGCATTTT CASQLAGSNQPQHF
TRBJ1-4 NA TRBV29-1 NA TGCAGCGTCGCAAAGAGAGGTGAAAAACTGTTTTTT CSVAKRGEKLFF
TRBJ2-1 NA TRBV19 NA TGTGCCAGTAGAAGTGGGGGGGCCGATGAGCAGTTCTTC CASRSGGADEQFF
TRBJ2-7 NA TRBV4-1 once TGCGCCAGCAGCCAAGATTCATACAGGGGGGGATTCTACGAGCAGTACTTC CASSQDSYRGGFYEQYF
TRBJ2-3 NA TRBV5-1 NA TGCGCCAGCAGCTTGGAAGCGGAGGGGCCAGATACGCAGTATTTT CASSLEAEGPDTQYF
TRBJ1-4 NA TRBV6-6 NA TGTGCCAGCAACCCACGGAGAGATAATGAAAAACTGTTTTTT CASNPRRDNEKLFF
TRBJ2-5 NA TRBV7-7 NA TGTGCTAGCAGCGTAGGGCAGGGGGAGACCCAGTACTTC CASSVGQGETQYF
TRBJ1-3 NA TRBV10-3 NA TGTGCCATCAGTGACGCGGGGGGGGGCTCTGGAAACACCATATATTTT CAISDAGGGSGNTIYF
TRBJ2-7 NA TRBV6-1 once TGTGCCAGCAGGGATCCCGGGACAAGGGTCTGGGAGCAGTACTTC CASRDPGTRVWEQYF
TRBJ2-1 TRBD2 TRBV7-6 NA TGTGCCAGCAGACCTCTAGCGGGGAGATACAATGAGCAGTTCTTC CASRPLAGRYNEQFF
TRBJ1-2 NA TRBV20-1 NA TGCAGTGCTAGGGTCGCGGGTGGCTACACCTTC CSARVAGGYTF